These 27 T cell receptor beta chains came from one sample sequenced in a study of radiotherapy plus CTLA-4 blockade in lung cancer. TCRdb's copy holds only in-frame clones and misses some; the assay was immunoSEQ multiplex PCR. The table records about 88,000 clones, more than 70% of them present only once. The specimen comprised peripheral blood, sampled from a patient treated with radiotherapy plus ipilimumab. The source is a human donor with non-small cell lung cancer that progressed on radiotherapy plus ipilimumab.

The chain is built from TRBV6-6 and TRBJ2-1; D is perhaps TRBD2 (6 bases). V shed 4 bases and J shed 8 bases, with 18 bases lying between them. CDR1 is MNHNY, CDR2 SVGAGI, per germline (reference sequence). This CDR3 is built from 15 residues. The CDR3 spells CASSLGGINPYEQFF. CDR3 DNA: TGTGCCAGCAGTTTAGGCGGGATCAACCCCTATGAGCAGTTCTTC.

Comments on this clone: Other DNA variants within this sample encode the same CDR3. The chain combines TRBV7-2 with TRBJ2-7; TRBD2 matches at 10 bases. Per germline, CDR1 SGHTA and CDR2 FQGNSA. V lost 1 base, J lost 5 bases, and 5 bases stayed unmatched. The CDR3 runs to 15 residues. As DNA, the CDR3 is TGTGCCAGCAGCTTAGGAAGCGGGGGGGCCGACGAGCAGTACTTC. It encodes CASSLGSGGADEQYF.

V is TRBV2 and J is TRBJ2-5; D might be TRBD1 (5 bases). The CDR3 loop spans 14 amino acids. Germline V gene sequence: CDR1 SNHLY, CDR2 FYNNEI. Trimming removed 3 bases from V and 5 bases from J, with 13 bases in between. The CDR3 region has the DNA TGTGCCAGCAGTGACGGGCAGGGCGGCGAGACCCAGTACTTC. It specifies CASSDGQGGETQYF.

The chain combines TRBV7-9 with TRBJ1-1; D is unresolved. Germline V CDR1 and CDR2: SEHNR, FQNEAQ (reference sequence). This CDR3 has 14 residues. V was cut by 7 bases and J by 0 bases, with 12 bases left in between. CDR3 region: CASIPVGLNTEAFF. Written as DNA, the CDR3 is TGTGCCAGCATTCCCGTCGGGTTGAACACTGAAGCTTTCTTT.

The chain couples TRBV4-1 to TRBJ1-1; weak D call: TRBD1 (6 bases). The V gene lost 5 bases and the J gene lost 2 bases, with 12 bases spanning the gap. The germline V gene encodes CDR1 MGHRA and CDR2 YSYEKL. The length of the CDR3 is 14 residues. The CDR3 spells CASSFATGNTEAFF. CDR3 nucleotides: TGCGCCAGCAGCTTCGCGACAGGAAACACTGAAGCTTTCTTT.

The chain carries TRBV2 and TRBJ2-7; D gene ambiguous. The germline gives CDR1 SNHLY, CDR2 FYNNEI. V was pared by 6 bases and J by 7 bases, with 7 bases between. The CDR3 is made up of 10 amino acids. The CDR3 reads CASSSQEQYF. In nucleotides, the CDR3 is TGTGCCAGCAGCTCCCAGGAGCAGTACTTC.

This chain connects TRBV2 to TRBJ1-2; D ambiguous. V lost 10 bases to trimming and J lost 8 bases, with 5 bases between them. CDR1 and CDR2 from the germline V gene are SNHLY and FYNNEI. The CDR3 has 8 amino acids. The chain's CDR3 is CATRGYTF. CDR3 sequence (DNA): TGTGCCACGCGCGGCTACACCTTC.

CDR3 amino acids: CASSLDRGSYEQYF. Written as DNA, the CDR3 is TGTGCCAGCAGCCTAGACAGGGGATCCTACGAGCAGTACTTC. The rearrangement uses TRBV13 and TRBJ2-7, with 8 bases matching TRBD1. Germline values: CDR1 PRHDT, CDR2 FYEKMQ (reference sequence). This CDR3 has 14 amino acids. The ends lost 5 bases at V and 1 base at J; junction bases unmatched: 4.

V and J are TRBV19 and TRBJ2-1, with 14 bases that match TRBD2. The germline CDR1 and CDR2 sequences are LNHDA and SQIVND (reference sequence). CDR3 length equals 15 residues. The V and J ends lost 6 bases and 7 bases, in that order; junction bases with no gene match: 5. The CDR3 is CASRGGLAGVNEQFF. CDR3 in DNA: TGTGCCAGTAGGGGGGGACTAGCGGGAGTTAATGAGCAGTTCTTC.

This chain joins TRBV28 and TRBJ1-1; 7 nucleotides match TRBD1. The CDR3 runs 15 residues. V shed 6 bases, J shed 1 base, and the junction held 8 bases outside the gene matches. The V gene's germline CDR1 is MDHEN and CDR2 SYDVKM. Here the CDR3 DNA reads TGTGCCAGCAGACCTACAGGGGCGAAGAACACTGAAGCTTTCTTT. Its protein product is CASRPTGAKNTEAFF.

The chain joins TRBV11-2 to TRBJ1-1; D is perhaps TRBD1 (5 bases). The germline V gene has CDR1 SGHAT and CDR2 FQNNGV. V lost 3 bases and J lost 3, with 8 bases in between. This CDR3 spans 13 amino acids. The CDR3 spells CASSFQQDTEAFF. The CDR3 DNA is TGTGCCAGCAGCTTCCAACAGGACACTGAAGCTTTCTTT.

DNA for the CDR3: TGCGCCAGCGGCTCCGCGACAGGGGTTGGAAACACCATATATTTT. Its protein is CASGSATGVGNTIYF. The chain is built from TRBV10-2 and TRBJ1-3, with 8 bases matching TRBD1. V shed 8 bases, J shed 3 bases, and the junction held 9 bases outside the gene matches. Germline-derived CDR1 and CDR2 are WSHSY and SAAADI. The CDR3 has 15 residues.

This clone was observed a single time. The chain is built from TRBV5-6 and TRBJ2-1; TRBD2 matches 7 bases. Germline lookup yields CDR1 SGHDT and CDR2 YYEEEE. Unmatched junction bases numbered 13, after V lost 0 bases and J lost 1 base. CDR3 length: 19 amino acids. CDR3 nucleotide sequence: TGTGCCAGCAGCTTGGCTTTAGCGGGCAAAGATCCATCCTACAATGAGCAGTTCTTC. This gives the protein CASSLALAGKDPSYNEQFF.

The J gene is TRBJ2-7, the V gene TRBV5-1; the D gene is possibly TRBD1 (6 bases). Trimming took off 3 bases at V and 2 bases at J, with 9 bases between the two ends. Germline V gives CDR1 SGHRS, CDR2 YFSETQ. The CDR3 has 13 residues. CDR3 amino acids: CASSSDSPYEQYF. The CDR3 DNA follows: TGCGCCAGCAGCTCGGACAGTCCCTACGAGCAGTACTTC.

The chain combines TRBV2 with TRBJ2-5; possible D gene TRBD1, 5 bases. The CDR3 length is 13 residues. The germline V and J ends were trimmed by 6 bases and 5 bases, with 13 bases remaining between them. In germline, CDR1 is SNHLY, CDR2 FYNNEI. The CDR3 loop is CASRDGARETQYF. Written as DNA, the CDR3 is TGTGCCAGCAGGGATGGGGCCAGGGAGACCCAGTACTTC.

V usage is TRBV14 and J usage is TRBJ2-5; 11 bases are shared with TRBD2. With V trimmed by 4 bases and J by 2 bases, 3 bases remained unmatched. Germline CDR1 SGHDN, CDR2 FVKESK. The CDR3 totals 15 residues. Here the CDR3 reads CASSLRLAGQETQYF. DNA of the CDR3: TGTGCCAGCAGCCTGCGACTAGCGGGGCAAGAGACCCAGTACTTC.

The rearrangement joins TRBV9 to TRBJ1-1, with 9 bases aligning to TRBD1. Germline CDR1 is SGDLS and CDR2 is YYNGEE. Losses at the gene ends were 4 bases for V and 2 bases for J; bases not matched to a gene: 6. The CDR3 spans 15 residues. Written as DNA, the CDR3 is TGTGCCAGCAGCCCTCGACAGGGGGACAACACTGAAGCTTTCTTT. As protein: CASSPRQGDNTEAFF.

The chain joins TRBV5-5 to TRBJ2-7; perhaps TRBD2 as D (6 bases). The germline V gene has CDR1 SGHKS and CDR2 YYEKEE (reference sequence). V dropped 4 bases and J dropped 6 bases, with 14 bases sitting between them. The CDR3 spans 13 residues. In nucleotides, the CDR3 is TGTGCCAGCAGCACCGGGACTCAGGGCGAGCAGTACTTC. Its protein product is CASSTGTQGEQYF.

The chain combines TRBV2 with TRBJ2-2; 9 nucleotides agree with TRBD2. V lost 3 bases to trimming and J lost 3 bases; unmatched junction nucleotides: 5. CDR1 and CDR2 from the germline V gene are SNHLY and FYNNEI. This CDR3 spans 16 amino acids. The CDR3 nucleotides are TGTGCCAGCAGTGAGGAAAGCGGGAGGTACACCGGGGAGCTGTTTTTT. This gives the protein CASSEESGRYTGELFF.

This clone has a single count. The V and J genes are TRBV11-3 and TRBJ2-7, with D hard to call. Trimming removed 1 base at V and 2 bases at J, with 6 bases between. CDR1 SGHNT and CDR2 YENEEA come from the germline V gene. The CDR3 is 13 amino acids. The CDR3, as DNA: TGTGCCAGCAGCTTAGGGCAGACCTACGAGCAGTACTTC. This encodes CASSLGQTYEQYF.

This clone was picked up a small number of times. The chain couples TRBV7-9 to TRBJ1-2; D might be TRBD1 (6 bases). The CDR3 extends over 13 amino acids. V lost 7 bases, J lost 7 bases, and 16 bases lay in between. Germline V CDR1 and CDR2: SEHNR, FQNEAQ (reference sequence). The CDR3 here is CASTPDSAGGYTF. The CDR3 bases are TGTGCCAGCACCCCGGACAGTGCAGGTGGCTACACCTTC.

V gene TRBV29-1 combines with J gene TRBJ1-2; D call uncertain. Germline values: CDR1 SQVTM, CDR2 ANQGSEA. The CDR3 covers 12 residues. The V end was cut by 3 bases, the J end by 0 bases, with 5 bases between. The CDR3 protein is CSVDGSNYGYTF. Written as DNA, the CDR3 is TGCAGCGTTGACGGTTCTAACTATGGCTACACCTTC.

V gene TRBV14 combines with J gene TRBJ2-7; D is tentatively TRBD1 or TRBD2 (5 bases each). In germline, CDR1 is SGHDN, CDR2 FVKESK. The CDR3 extends over 17 amino acids. The V end was cut by 1 base, the J end by 2 bases, with 18 bases between. The chain's CDR3 is CASSQVPRGRTAYEQYF. In DNA, the CDR3 is TGTGCCAGCAGCCAAGTCCCACGGGGCCGCACAGCCTACGAGCAGTACTTC.

On this clone itself: The germline gene is not matched at one end of the junction; a read error may be the cause. The chain carries TRBV5-1 and TRBJ1-3; D is unresolved. The length of the CDR3 is 15 residues. Germline CDR1 SGHRS, CDR2 YFSETQ. The CDR3 is CASSLGFLAGNTIYF. DNA for the CDR3: TGTGCCAGCAGCTTGGGGTTCCTGGCTGGAAACACCATATATTTT.

The V and J genes are TRBV28 and TRBJ2-7, with unresolved D. Trimming removed 6 bases at V and 0 bases at J, with 15 bases between. The CDR3 is 15 amino acids. Germline CDR1 MDHEN, CDR2 SYDVKM. In DNA form, the CDR3 reads TGTGCCAGCAGCACCATCGAACCGAGCTCCTACGAGCAGTACTTC. Translating it yields CASSTIEPSSYEQYF.

This chain uses TRBV15 with TRBJ1-1, with 8 bases identical to TRBD1. Losses at the gene ends were 4 bases for V and 1 base for J; bases not matched to a gene: 11. This CDR3 is built from 17 residues. The germline V gene has CDR1 LNHNV and CDR2 YYDKDF (reference sequence). This chain's CDR3 is CATSTGGRVQANTEAFF. CDR3 coding DNA: TGTGCCACCAGCACAGGGGGCAGAGTACAGGCGAACACTGAAGCTTTCTTT. The full variable domain, rest sourced from reference TRBV15 and TRBJ1-1, is DAMVIQNPRYQVTQFGKPVTLSCSQTLNHNVMYWYQQKSSQAPKLLFHYYDKDFNNEADTPDNFQSRRPNTSFCFLDIRSPGLGDTAMYLCATSTGGRVQANTEAFFGQGTRLTVV.

This chain uses TRBV5-6 with TRBJ2-3; no clear D gene. V lost 4 bases to trimming and J lost 1 base, with 13 bases between them. This CDR3 spans 15 amino acids. CDR1 and CDR2 (germline): SGHDT, YYEEEE. CDR3 coding DNA: TGTGCCAGCAGCAGGCGGACCCCTGGCACAGATACGCAGTATTTT. Its translation: CASSRRTPGTDTQYF.